This T cell receptor (beta chain) appears in the sequencing data of a study of PD-1 blockade in classical Hodgkin lymphoma. General study findings and limits: Those achieving complete response showed baseline diversity like newly diagnosed patients. Compared with baseline, CD4+ but not CD8+ TCR diversity had risen significantly by C4D1.

Measured with immunoSEQ multiplex PCR; TCRdb has only the in-frame clones, and not every one. Counted here are 60,000 or so clones, roughly 90% occurring once; the ten biggest clones make up 9.7%. V was pared by 3 bases and J by 4 bases, with 3 bases of the junction left unmatched. CDR1 LNHDA and CDR2 SQIVND come from the germline V gene (reference sequence). This CDR3 comprises 15 residues. This clone occurred a few times. Its antigen is unidentified. Relapse after autologous stem cell transplantation occurred in every patient, and brentuximab vedotin exposure varied. This receptor was identified in a human donor with classical Hodgkin lymphoma. This chain links TRBV19 with TRBJ2-2; 9 bases are a match to TRBD1. The source was peripheral blood mononuclear cells (PBMCs), collected at baseline. The CDR3 reads CASSIGTGITGELFF. CDR3 nucleotides: TGTGCCAGTAGTATCGGGACAGGGATCACCGGGGAGCTGTTTTTT.